The sequence of this TCR beta chain was determined in a study of human CD8 memory T cell subsets. Production of TCR beta libraries used UMI-labeled 5' RACE as the method. TCRdb reprocessed the 5' RACE reads; each CDR3 protein has one entry and no DNA is given. The clone table shows approximately 6,700 distinct CDR3 sequences, with the ten largest holding 21%. As regards this clonotype: The antigen is undetermined.

Germline CDR1 reads SGDLS; CDR2 reads YYNGEE. The CDR3 sequence is 15 residues long. Findings of the study overall: It was suggested by Chao1 estimates that stem-like memory T cells were more diverse than precursor exhausted T cells.

The clonotype originates from a human donor in good health. Sequenced material: CD8+ T cells from PBMCs. This chain links TRBV9 with TRBJ2-3; checking the TCRdb D call of TRBD2 is not possible without DNA. CDR3 region: CASSVGSGSKDTQYF.